This entry describes one TCR beta chain. What it recognizes is unknown. The sample comes from a study of T cell responses to AZD1222 COVID-19 vaccine. Data came from immunoSEQ multiplex PCR; TCRdb stores just in-frame clones and leaves some out. Counted here are 90,000 to 120,000 clones, about nine tenths occurring once; the ten biggest clones make up approximately 4.5%. Overall study results and limits: Repertoires were sampled only after the peak T cell response.

The sequencing used peripheral blood, collected on day 0 of AZD1222 vaccination. The sequence came from an adult in good health.

The CDR3 DNA sequence: TGCGCCAGCACGGACAGGGCATATGAGGCCGGGGAGCTGTTTTTT. Its protein product is CASTDRAYEAGELFF. The genes are TRBV5-1 and TRBJ2-2; 8 nucleotides match TRBD1. The CDR3 length is 15 residues. Germline CDR1 reads SGHRS; CDR2 reads YFSETQ. V shed 6 bases and J 6 bases; nucleotides not matched to a gene: 10.